The 17 T cell receptor beta chains presented below share a single source sample, sequenced in a study of blood T cell repertoires in COVID-19. The method was immunoSEQ multiplex PCR; TCRdb's version includes in-frame clones alone and lacks a portion of them. Of around 160,000 clones in the sample, around 84% were seen once. The specimen was peripheral blood. Source of these receptors: a human donor in a cohort sampled during active COVID-19.

This chain uses TRBV7-2 with TRBJ2-1; tentative D call: TRBD1 (6 bases). V was cut by 4 bases and J by 7 bases, with 17 bases left in between. Germline CDR1 is SGHTA and CDR2 is FQGNSA. The CDR3 loop spans 15 amino acids. CDR3 DNA sequence: TGTGCCAGCAGCTCGTCGGGACACCCAGGGAATGAGCAGTTCTTC. Its protein product is CASSSSGHPGNEQFF. The variable domain in full, completed from reference TRBV7-2 and TRBJ2-1, reads GAGVSQSPSNKVTEKGKDVELRCDPISGHTALYWYRQSLGQGLEFLIYFQGNSAPDKSGLPSDRFSAERTGGSVSTLTIQRTQQEDSAVYLCASSSSGHPGNEQFFGPGTRLTVL.

This rearrangement joins TRBV11-3 to TRBJ1-2; D gene uncertain. The CDR3 loop spans 14 amino acids. V lost 1 base and J 4 bases, leaving 10 bases between the germline ends. Germline CDR1 and CDR2: SGHNT and YENEEA. The chain's CDR3 is CASSLGGSGYGYTF. DNA for the CDR3: TGTGCCAGCAGCTTAGGAGGGTCGGGCTATGGCTACACCTTC.

The CDR3 protein is CASSVLGASSYNEQFF. The CDR3 region has the DNA TGTGCCAGCAGCGTATTGGGGGCGAGCTCCTACAATGAGCAGTTCTTC. V usage is TRBV9 and J usage is TRBJ2-1; D perhaps matches TRBD1 (6 bases). The CDR3 is 16 amino acids. Looked up from germline, CDR1 is SGDLS and CDR2 is YYNGEE. V lost 1 base to trimming and J lost 0 bases, with 11 bases between them.

The rearrangement links TRBV28 to TRBJ1-2; tentatively, D is TRBD1 (6 bases). The germline gives CDR1 MDHEN, CDR2 SYDVKM. The CDR3 loop spans 12 amino acids. Trimming cost V 5 bases and J 12 bases, with 16 bases left between them. The CDR3 region is CASSRPAGGNTF. CDR3 DNA: TGTGCCAGCAGTCGGCCGGCGGGGGGCAACACCTTC.

The V call is TRBV11-2, the J call TRBJ2-5, with TRBD2 matching over 8 bases. In germline, CDR1 is SGHAT, CDR2 FQNNGV. The CDR3 is 15 residues long. V shed 3 bases, J shed 0 bases, and the junction held 3 bases outside the gene matches. The CDR3 DNA sequence: TGTGCCAGCAGCTTCGGCGGGGGGTACCAAGAGACCCAGTACTTC. It codes for CASSFGGGYQETQYF.

The chain couples TRBV4-3 to TRBJ2-1; 9 bases map to TRBD1. Looked up from germline, CDR1 is LGHNA and CDR2 is YSLEER. With 4 bases clipped from V and 7 bases from J, the junction kept 11 bases outside the gene matches. The CDR3 runs 16 residues. CDR3 sequence reads: CASSPQTGGARNEQFF. The CDR3 bases are TGCGCCAGCAGCCCTCAAACAGGGGGCGCGAGGAATGAGCAGTTCTTC.

The chain combines TRBV5-6 with TRBJ2-7; tentatively, D is TRBD2 (5 bases). With 0 bases removed from V and 9 bases from J, the gap between germline ends came to 13 bases. Germline V gene sequence: CDR1 SGHDT, CDR2 YYEEEE. The CDR3 has 13 amino acids. CDR3 protein: CASSLAEGRVQYF. The CDR3, as DNA: TGTGCCAGCAGCTTGGCAGAGGGTAGAGTGCAGTACTTC. Together with reference TRBV5-6 and TRBJ2-7, the CDR3 gives the full variable domain: DAGVTQSPTHLIKTRGQQVTLRCSPKSGHDTVSWYQQALGQGPQFIFQYYEEEERQRGNFPDRFSGHQFPNYSSELNVNALLLGDSALYLCASSLAEGRVQYFGPGTRLTVT.

In this sample, this clone turned up a few times. The J gene is TRBJ2-1, the V gene TRBV14; 8 bases align to TRBD2. Per germline, CDR1 SGHDN and CDR2 FVKESK. The CDR3 runs to 15 residues. Unmatched junction bases numbered 8, after V lost 4 bases and J lost 6 bases. The CDR3 spells CASSLGGTRFNEQFF. The DNA for the CDR3 is TGTGCCAGCAGCCTAGGGGGGACTAGGTTCAATGAGCAGTTCTTC.

The chain uses TRBV18 and TRBJ1-2; a weak D match, TRBD1 (6 bases). Trimming pared 4 bases from V and 3 bases from J, leaving 15 bases between. CDR3 size: 15 residues. The germline V gene has CDR1 KGHSH and CDR2 LQKENI. The CDR3 sequence: CASSQNKRQDYGYTF. The CDR3 DNA reads TGTGCCAGCTCACAGAACAAGCGACAGGACTATGGCTACACCTTC.

J is TRBJ2-1 and V is TRBV2, with a tentative D call TRBD2 (5 bases). Germline V CDR1 and CDR2: SNHLY, FYNNEI. V lost 1 base, J lost 9 bases, and 19 bases lay in between. This CDR3 region has 16 residues. The CDR3 DNA follows: TGTGCCAGCAGTGAAGAAGCGGCAGTTCGGATCGGTGAGCAGTTCTTC. Translated, it gives CASSEEAAVRIGEQFF.

The genes are TRBV7-6 and TRBJ2-2, with D tentatively TRBD2 (7 bases). This CDR3 spans 15 amino acids. CDR1 is SGHVS, CDR2 FNYEAQ, per germline. V was shortened by 5 bases and J by 6 bases, with 16 bases between the two germline ends. CDR3 DNA: TGTGCCAGCAGCGTCAACGGGGGGCTGTCCGGGGAGCTGTTTTTT. Translating gives CASSVNGGLSGELFF. Using reference TRBV7-6 and TRBJ2-2 for the parts outside the CDR3, the full variable domain is GAGVSQSPRYKVTKRGQDVALRCDPISGHVSLYWYRQALGQGPEFLTYFNYEAQQDKSGLPNDRFSAERPEGSISTLTIQRTEQRDSAMYRCASSVNGGLSGELFFGEGSRLTVL.

This clone was counted a single time. V gene TRBV19 combines with J gene TRBJ1-2; D perhaps matches TRBD1 (5 bases). Germline V CDR1 and CDR2: LNHDA, SQIVND (reference sequence). The CDR3 contains 12 residues. Trimming took off 10 bases at V and 1 base at J, with 10 bases between the two ends. The CDR3 bases are TGTGCCACTAGGACAAGTAACTATGGCTACACCTTC. This codes for CATRTSNYGYTF.

The chain uses TRBV5-6 and TRBJ1-1; D not resolved. The CDR3 has 15 residues. Germline lookup yields CDR1 SGHDT and CDR2 YYEEEE. Between the trimmed V and J ends, which lost 0 bases and 4 bases, there was a span of 13 bases. CDR3 protein: CASSLGGRVATEAFF. As DNA, the CDR3 is TGTGCCAGCAGCTTGGGCGGTCGGGTTGCCACTGAAGCTTTCTTT.

The sample holds a few counts of this clone. The chain employs TRBV7-2 and TRBJ2-2, with 9 bases aligning to TRBD2. CDR1 SGHTA and CDR2 FQGNSA come from the germline V gene. The CDR3 runs 15 residues. V lost 5 bases to trimming and J lost 4 bases; unmatched junction nucleotides: 5. This CDR3 is CASSQIAGATGELFF. For the CDR3, the DNA is TGTGCCAGCAGCCAAATAGCGGGGGCCACCGGGGAGCTGTTTTTT.

This clone came up a few times. The rearrangement links TRBV6-6 to TRBJ1-1, with TRBD1 identical over 7 bases. Germline values: CDR1 MNHNY, CDR2 SVGAGI (reference sequence). The V and J ends lost 6 bases and 0 bases, in that order; junction bases with no gene match: 7. The length of the CDR3 is 15 residues. The CDR3 sequence: CASSARGQLNTEAFF. Written as DNA, the CDR3 is TGTGCCAGCAGCGCAAGGGGACAGCTGAACACTGAAGCTTTCTTT.

The CDR3 DNA sequence: TGTGCCAGCAGGGACCTGGCGGGGGGGCACACCGGGGAGCTGTTTTTT. Its translation is CASRDLAGGHTGELFF. V gene TRBV3-1 (or the pseudogene TRBV3-2) combines with J gene TRBJ2-2; TRBD2 matches at 9 bases. The trim removed 6 bases at V and 3 bases at J, leaving 8 bases unmatched. The CDR3 spans 16 residues. CDR1 LGHDT and CDR2 YNNKEL come from the germline V gene (reference sequence).

The chain couples TRBV19 to TRBJ2-2; 10 bases map to TRBD1. CDR1 and CDR2 (germline): LNHDA, SQIVND (reference sequence). The junction had 6 bases not matched to a gene; V was cut back by 5 bases and J by 6 bases. The CDR3 spans 15 residues. The DNA for the CDR3 is TGTGCCAGTAGTGTCGGGACAGGGGTACCCGGGGAGCTGTTTTTT. This codes for CASSVGTGVPGELFF.